This TCR beta chain was documented in a study of cytomegalovirus exposure and HLA in healthy donors. Study-level findings and limits: Later findings reportedly placed an Asian-associated ancestry cluster below the roughly 670-donor mean for N-insertions.

The V gene end was trimmed by 2 bases and the J gene end by 0 bases; junction bases not matched to a gene: 7. Looked up from germline, CDR1 is SEHNR and CDR2 is FQNEAQ (reference sequence). The CDR3 contains 18 residues. This PCR relied on a set of 60 Vbeta primers and 13 Jbeta primers. The repertoire was sequenced with immunoSEQ multiplex PCR; TCRdb's copy has only in-frame clones and lacks some. The table records under 150,000 clones, approximately 77% of them present only once. For this clone: As yet, its antigen is unknown.

The rearrangement links TRBV7-9 to TRBJ2-6; 7 bases match TRBD2. The sequenced material came from PBMCs. This receptor was obtained from a woman aged 60-70 years in good health and CMV-seronegative. CDR3 DNA sequence: TGTGCCAGCAGCTTATATTCGGGGGGACCCTCTGGGGCCAACGTCCTGACTTTC. This gives the protein CASSLYSGGPSGANVLTF.